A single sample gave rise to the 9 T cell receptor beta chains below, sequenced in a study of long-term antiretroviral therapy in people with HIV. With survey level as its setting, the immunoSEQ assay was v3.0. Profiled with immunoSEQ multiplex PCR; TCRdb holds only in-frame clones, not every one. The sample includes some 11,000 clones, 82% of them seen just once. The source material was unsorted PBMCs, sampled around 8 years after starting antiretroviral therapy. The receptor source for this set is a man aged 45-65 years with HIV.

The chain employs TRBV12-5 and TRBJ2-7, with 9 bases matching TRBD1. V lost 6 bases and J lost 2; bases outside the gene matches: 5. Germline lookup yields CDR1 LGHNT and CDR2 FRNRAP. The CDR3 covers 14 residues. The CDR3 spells CASGPDRGTYEQYF. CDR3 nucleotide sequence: TGTGCTAGTGGCCCGGACAGGGGAACCTACGAGCAGTACTTC.

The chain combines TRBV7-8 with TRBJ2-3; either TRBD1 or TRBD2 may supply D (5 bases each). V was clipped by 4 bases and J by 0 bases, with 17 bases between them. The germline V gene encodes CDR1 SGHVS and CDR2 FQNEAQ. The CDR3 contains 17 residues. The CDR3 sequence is CASSSGTTEASTDTQYF. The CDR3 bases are TGTGCCAGCAGCTCGGGGACCACAGAGGCTAGCACAGATACGCAGTATTTT.

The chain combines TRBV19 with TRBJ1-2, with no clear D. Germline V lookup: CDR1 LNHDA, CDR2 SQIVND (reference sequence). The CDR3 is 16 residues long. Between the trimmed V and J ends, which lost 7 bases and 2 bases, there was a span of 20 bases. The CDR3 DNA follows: TGTGCCAGTACTCCCGAACACTTCGAAGAGAACTATGGCTACACCTTC. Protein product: CASTPEHFEENYGYTF.

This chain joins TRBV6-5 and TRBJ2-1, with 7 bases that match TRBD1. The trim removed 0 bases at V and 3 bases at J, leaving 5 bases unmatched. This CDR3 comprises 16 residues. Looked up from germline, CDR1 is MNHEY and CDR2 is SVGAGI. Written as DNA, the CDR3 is TGTGCCAGCAGTTACTCGGGGACAGCCGTCTACAATGAGCAGTTCTTC. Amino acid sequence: CASSYSGTAVYNEQFF.

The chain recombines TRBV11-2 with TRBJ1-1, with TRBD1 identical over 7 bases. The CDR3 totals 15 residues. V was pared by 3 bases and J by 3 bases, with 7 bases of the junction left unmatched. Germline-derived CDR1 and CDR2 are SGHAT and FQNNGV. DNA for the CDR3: TGTGCCAGCAGCTTGTGGACAGGCCCGGACACTGAAGCTTTCTTT. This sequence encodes CASSLWTGPDTEAFF.

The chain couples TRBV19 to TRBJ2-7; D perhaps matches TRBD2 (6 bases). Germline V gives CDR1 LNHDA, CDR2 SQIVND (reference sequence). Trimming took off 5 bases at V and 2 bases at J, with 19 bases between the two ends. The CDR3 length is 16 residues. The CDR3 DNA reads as TGTGCCAGTAGTGGACCTGGCGGGGCCGGACCCTACGAGCAGTACTTC. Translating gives CASSGPGGAGPYEQYF.

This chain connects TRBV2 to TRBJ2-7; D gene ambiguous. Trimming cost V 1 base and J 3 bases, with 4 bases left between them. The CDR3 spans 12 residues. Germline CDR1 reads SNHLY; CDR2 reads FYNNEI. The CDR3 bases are TGTGCCAGCAGTGAAGGGCGCTACGAGCAGTACTTC. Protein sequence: CASSEGRYEQYF.

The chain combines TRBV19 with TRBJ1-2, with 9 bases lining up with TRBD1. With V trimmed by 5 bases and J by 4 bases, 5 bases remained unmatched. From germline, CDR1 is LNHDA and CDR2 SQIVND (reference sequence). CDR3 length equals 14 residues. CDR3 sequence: CASSSTTGGYGYTF. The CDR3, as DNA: TGTGCCAGTAGTTCGACGACAGGGGGCTATGGCTACACCTTC.

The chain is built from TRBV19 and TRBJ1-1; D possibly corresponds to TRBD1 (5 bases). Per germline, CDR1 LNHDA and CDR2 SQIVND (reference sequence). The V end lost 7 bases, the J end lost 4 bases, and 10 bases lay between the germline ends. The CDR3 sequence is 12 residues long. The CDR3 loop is CASNTGFTEAFF. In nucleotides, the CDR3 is TGTGCCAGTAACACAGGTTTCACTGAAGCTTTCTTT.